The clone carrying this TCR beta chain has only a few counts. The record originates from a study of patients and donors after allogeneic stem cell transplantation. TCRdb recomputed calls from the RT-PCR reads with MiXCR, one row per CDR3 protein. The table includes about 960,000 distinct CDR3 sequences, 15% to 20% detected once. Between the trimmed V and J ends, which lost 4 bases and 0 bases, there was a span of 18 bases. The length of the CDR3 is 17 residues. Germline-derived CDR1 and CDR2 are MNHEY and SVGAGI. This TCR was recovered from a human donor who was either an allogeneic HSCT recipient or a stem cell or donor lymphocyte infusion donor (not recorded which). It is not recorded whose cells these are; they may come from a transplant donor. The chain couples TRBV6-5 to TRBJ1-1; D remains ambiguous. The sample consisted of blood, either unsorted or a sorted T cell fraction (not recorded which). CDR3: CASSSIETKFLNTEAFF. CDR3 nucleotides: TGTGCCAGCAGTTCTATAGAGACTAAGTTCTTGAACACTGAAGCTTTCTTT.